One and the same sample provided the 25 T cell receptor beta chains below, sequenced in a study of blood T cell repertoires in COVID-19. The method was immunoSEQ multiplex PCR; TCRdb's version includes in-frame clones alone and lacks a portion of them. Of 50,000 to 70,000 clones listed, 80% to 95% are singletons. Sequenced input: peripheral blood. These receptor sequences come from a human donor with active COVID-19. The donor label of this sample is uncertain.

This clone was seen once. The rearrangement uses TRBV5-8 and TRBJ1-2; no clear D gene. V dropped 8 bases and J dropped 2 bases, with 16 bases sitting between them. The CDR3 has 14 amino acids. The germline V gene encodes CDR1 SGHTS and CDR2 YDEGEE. The CDR3 region has the DNA TGTGCCAGTGGAGGCGGATCAAACAACTATGGCTACACCTTC. Its protein product is CASGGGSNNYGYTF. Based on the CDR3 plus reference TRBV5-8 and TRBJ1-2, the full variable domain is EAGVTQSPTHLIKTRGQQATLRCSPISGHTSVYWYQQALGLGLQFLLWYDEGEERNRGNFPPRFSGRQFPNYSSELNVNALELEDSALYLCASGGGSNNYGYTFGSGTRLTVV.

The V gene is TRBV12-5, the J gene TRBJ2-7, with 7 positions matching TRBD2. After removal of 11 bases from V and 7 bases from J, the junction contained 14 bases not matched to a gene. This CDR3 is built from 13 residues. From germline, CDR1 is LGHNT and CDR2 FRNRAP. CDR3 in amino acids: CAPGGGLNMEQYF. The DNA of the CDR3 is TGTGCTCCTGGGGGGGGACTGAATATGGAGCAGTACTTC.

The genes are TRBV29-1 and TRBJ1-1, with D unclear. The CDR3 length is 10 residues. Germline CDR1 reads SQVTM; CDR2 reads ANQGSEA. V lost 7 bases and J lost 2, with 5 bases in between. The CDR3 DNA is TGCAGCGCATTAAACACTGAAGCTTTCTTT. This encodes CSALNTEAFF.

The V gene is TRBV19, the J gene TRBJ2-7; 7 nucleotides line up with TRBD2. The CDR3 has 15 amino acids. Germline V gene lookup returns CDR1 LNHDA and CDR2 SQIVND (reference sequence). Trimming at V came to 4 bases and at J to 1 base, leaving 7 bases not matched to a gene. CDR3 loop: CASSKNTGGSYEQYF. In DNA form, the CDR3 reads TGTGCCAGTAGTAAAAATACGGGAGGTTCCTACGAGCAGTACTTC.

Only one count was recorded for this clone. The genes are TRBV11-2 and TRBJ2-2; 10 bases agree with TRBD1. Germline V gene data show CDR1 as SGHAT and CDR2 as FQNNGV. The CDR3 loop spans 17 amino acids. V lost 0 bases to trimming and J lost 4 bases; unmatched junction nucleotides: 5. The CDR3 bases are TGTGCCAGCAGCTTAGATTGGACAGGGGGTAGCACCGGGGAGCTGTTTTTT. Translating gives CASSLDWTGGSTGELFF.

The CDR3 DNA reads TGCGCCAGCAGCTTGGTGTCCGCAGGGGGGGAGACCCAGTACTTC. This translates into CASSLVSAGGETQYF. This chain joins TRBV5-1 and TRBJ2-5, with D perhaps TRBD1 (7 bases). In germline, CDR1 is SGHRS, CDR2 YFSETQ. The CDR3 contains 15 residues. V lost 0 bases and J lost 5, with 14 bases in between.

About this clone: At one boundary the junction diverges from the germline segment, which might be a read error. The chain joins TRBV6-2 or TRBV6-3 to TRBJ1-6; D may be TRBD1 (5 bases). The CDR3 totals 18 residues. CDR1 and CDR2 from the germline V gene are MNHEY and SVGEGT. In nucleotides, the CDR3 is TGTGCCAGCAGTTCCGAGAGACAGATCACCTCCTCTAATTCACCCCTCCACTTT. Encoded protein: CASSSERQITSSNSPLHF.

The chain links TRBV6-1 to TRBJ1-5, with D uncertain. Germline CDR1 is MNHNS and CDR2 is SASEGT. Trimming left V 2 bases short and J 9 bases short, with 14 bases between. This CDR3 region has 14 residues. In nucleotides, the CDR3 is TGTGCCAGCAGTGAAAAGGTACCAGCGGGGCCCCAGCATTTT. Protein: CASSEKVPAGPQHF.

The V call is TRBV30, the J call TRBJ2-7, with 9 bases that match TRBD1. The CDR3 consists of 14 residues. Germline V gives CDR1 GTSNPN, CDR2 SVGIG (reference sequence). V shed 3 bases and J 3 bases; nucleotides not matched to a gene: 6. The chain's CDR3 is CAWSSGTGIYEQYF. CDR3 DNA sequence: TGTGCCTGGAGCTCCGGGACAGGGATCTACGAGCAGTACTTC.

The J gene is TRBJ2-1, the V gene TRBV29-1; 9 positions match TRBD2. CDR3 size: 14 residues. The germline V gene has CDR1 SQVTM and CDR2 ANQGSEA. The V and J ends lost 3 bases and 4 bases, in that order; junction bases with no gene match: 4. CDR3 sequence (DNA): TGCAGCGTTGATATGACTAGCGGTTACAATGAGCAGTTCTTC. As protein: CSVDMTSGYNEQFF.

The chain couples TRBV7-3 to TRBJ2-3; TRBD1 agrees at 7 bases. The germline CDR1 and CDR2 sequences are SGHTA and FQGTGA. Trimming removed 4 bases from V and 1 base from J; junction bases left unmatched: 5. The CDR3 is 15 amino acids. The CDR3 coding sequence is TGTGCCAGCAGCTCGCGACAGGGAGGCACAGATACGCAGTATTTT. It yields the protein CASSSRQGGTDTQYF.

The V call is TRBV6-5, the J call TRBJ2-7; D may be TRBD1 (6 bases). This CDR3 is 15 amino acids long. Germline CDR1 MNHEY, CDR2 SVGAGI. CDR3 residues: CALKGEWTRSYEQYF. The CDR3 DNA reads TGTGCTCTCAAGGGGGAGTGGACTCGGTCCTACGAGCAGTACTTC.

The rearrangement uses TRBV6-6 and TRBJ2-2; 8 nucleotides match TRBD1. Germline values: CDR1 MNHNY, CDR2 SVGAGI (reference sequence). The CDR3 has 14 amino acids. V was clipped by 5 bases and J by 6 bases; unmatched bases: 5. CDR3 in amino acids: CASSNPGGPGELFF. CDR3 in DNA: TGTGCCAGCAGTAACCCAGGGGGCCCCGGGGAGCTGTTTTTT.

The gene calls are TRBV9 and TRBJ2-1; D unclear. The ends were cut back, 4 bases at V and 4 bases at J, with 12 bases in the middle. This CDR3 has 14 residues. Germline V gives CDR1 SGDLS, CDR2 YYNGEE. CDR3 in DNA: TGTGCCAGCAGCCCGGCCCGACTTTACAATGAGCAGTTCTTC. Protein sequence: CASSPARLYNEQFF.

This chain uses TRBV28 with TRBJ2-7, with TRBD2 identical over 9 bases. J gave up 6 bases and V 10 bases, and 7 bases lay outside the gene matches. The CDR3 runs 12 residues. CDR1 and CDR2 from the germline V gene are MDHEN and SYDVKM. The CDR3 loop is CAISGRGGEQYF. As DNA, the CDR3 is TGTGCCATCTCTGGGCGGGGGGGCGAGCAGTACTTC.

The chain joins TRBV24-1 to TRBJ1-2; 10 bases line up with TRBD1. The CDR3 runs to 16 residues. The trim removed 3 bases at V and 7 bases at J, leaving 10 bases unmatched. In germline, CDR1 is KGHDR, CDR2 SFDVKD. Here the CDR3 DNA reads TGTGCCACCAGTGATCCTACCTATGACAGGGGGCCTGGCTACACCTTC. Its protein is CATSDPTYDRGPGYTF.

The chain combines TRBV7-3 with TRBJ2-3, with D perhaps matching TRBD2 (6 bases). Germline CDR1 reads SGHTA; CDR2 reads FQGTGA. Trimming took 5 bases from V and 3 from J, leaving 15 bases between them. The CDR3 length is 15 residues. CDR3 nucleotides: TGTGCCAGCAGCGACGGCGGGGCGCGGACAGATACGCAGTATTTT. It specifies CASSDGGARTDTQYF. Combining the CDR3 with reference TRBV7-3 and TRBJ2-3 gives the whole variable domain GAGVSQTPSNKVTEKGKYVELRCDPISGHTALYWYRQSLGQGPEFLIYFQGTGAADDSGLPNDRFFAVRPEGSVSTLKIQRTERGDSAVYLCASSDGGARTDTQYFGPGTRLTVL.

The CDR3 sequence is CASSVLAELNEQFF. The DNA of the CDR3 is TGTGCCAGCAGTGTTCTAGCGGAGCTGAATGAGCAGTTCTTC. The gene calls are TRBV2 and TRBJ2-1; 7 bases match TRBD2. The CDR3 is 14 residues long. Germline V gene lookup returns CDR1 SNHLY and CDR2 FYNNEI. The V gene end was trimmed by 4 bases and the J gene end by 7 bases; junction bases not matched to a gene: 7.

J is TRBJ1-2 and V is TRBV7-2; D unclear. Germline CDR1 and CDR2: SGHTA and FQGNSA. The CDR3 spans 13 residues. V was shortened by 5 bases and J by 2 bases, with 9 bases between the two germline ends. CDR3 nucleotide sequence: TGTGCCAGCAGCCCCGACGGGAACTATGGCTACACCTTC. Amino acid sequence: CASSPDGNYGYTF.

The genes are TRBV10-3 and TRBJ2-2, with 7 bases that match TRBD1. Germline CDR1 ENHRY, CDR2 SYGVKD. CDR3 length: 17 amino acids. V shed 1 base, J shed 4 bases, and the junction held 9 bases outside the gene matches. The CDR3 region is CAISEFPVRTGTGELFF. The CDR3 DNA follows: TGTGCCATCAGTGAGTTCCCCGTCCGGACAGGCACCGGGGAGCTGTTTTTT.

This clone has a single count. The chain recombines TRBV7-2 with TRBJ1-3; perhaps TRBD1 as D (6 bases). With 5 bases removed from V and 0 bases from J, the gap between germline ends came to 17 bases. CDR1 and CDR2 (germline): SGHTA, FQGNSA. This CDR3 comprises 17 residues. Here the CDR3 reads CASSVSGTLSSGNTIYF. Here the CDR3 DNA reads TGTGCCAGCAGCGTTTCTGGGACACTCAGCTCTGGAAACACCATATATTTT.

The rearrangement uses TRBV19 and TRBJ2-1; perhaps TRBD2 as D (7 bases). The germline V gene encodes CDR1 LNHDA and CDR2 SQIVND (reference sequence). V was cut by 3 bases and J by 12 bases, with 15 bases left in between. This CDR3 region has 13 residues. The CDR3, as DNA: TGTGCCAGTAGTATCCGGGCCGGGGGGCCGCAGTTCTTC. This translates into CASSIRAGGPQFF.

V and J are TRBV5-4 and TRBJ2-2; tentative D call: TRBD1 (5 bases). The CDR3 consists of 14 residues. With 6 bases removed from V and 3 bases from J, the gap between germline ends came to 12 bases. The V gene's germline CDR1 is SGHNT and CDR2 YYREEE (reference sequence). CDR3 sequence: CASTSEGDTGELFF. The CDR3 DNA follows: TGTGCCAGCACCTCAGAAGGGGACACCGGGGAGCTGTTTTTT.

This chain connects TRBV5-1 to TRBJ2-3; 7 positions match TRBD2. The CDR3 sequence is 14 residues long. V shed 6 bases and J 2 bases; nucleotides not matched to a gene: 6. CDR1 SGHRS and CDR2 YFSETQ come from the germline V gene. The CDR3 here is CASNPGTNTDTQYF. The CDR3 bases are TGCGCCAGCAACCCCGGGACTAACACAGATACGCAGTATTTT.

The chain recombines TRBV9 with TRBJ2-7, with D possibly TRBD2 on 6 matching bases. Trimming shortened V by 2 bases and J by 6 bases, and 9 bases separated the two germline ends. CDR3 length: 12 residues. CDR1 SGDLS and CDR2 YYNGEE come from the germline V gene. CDR3 coding DNA: TGTGCCAGCAGCGTCCCCGGGAGCGAGCAGTACTTC. This sequence encodes CASSVPGSEQYF.